There are a few counts of the clone carrying this T cell receptor beta chain. This entry comes from a study of blood T cell repertoires in COVID-19. Study-level background: The study drew acute and convalescent COVID-19 samples from the United States, Italy and Spain. Nucleic acid was either cDNA or gDNA, and it came from T cells, B-cell-depleted T cells, or PBMCs.

This CDR3 has 16 amino acids. Germline CDR1 MNHEY, CDR2 SMNVEV (reference sequence). V lost 0 bases to trimming and J lost 0 bases; unmatched junction nucleotides: 3. Data came from immunoSEQ multiplex PCR; TCRdb stores just in-frame clones and leaves some out. The sample includes about 200,000 clones, approximately 88% of them seen just once. The sequenced sample consisted of peripheral blood. This sequence was found in a man in his forties with acute or convalescent COVID-19. The V and J genes are TRBV27 and TRBJ2-3; 7 bases map to TRBD1. Written as DNA, the CDR3 is TGTGCCAGCAGTTTATCTAACAGGGGTAGCACAGATACGCAGTATTTT. This gives the protein CASSLSNRGSTDTQYF.